This T cell receptor (beta chain) was recorded in a study of identical twins. Findings and limits, study-wide: Twins shared beta out-of-frame sequences in excess, but this excess was weaker. Fewer insertions marked abundant cord blood beta clonotypes; young adult naive trended weakly, memory not at all. Out-of-frame sharing of TCR alpha in monozygotic twins was underestimated by models.

TCRdb redid the calling of the 5' RACE reads with MiXCR, one entry per CDR3 protein. The sample has about 550,000 distinct CDR3 sequences, 20% to 25% seen once; the top ten hold around 0.48%. As for this clonotype: Its target is not known.

Trimming took off 1 base at V and 0 bases at J, with 14 bases between the two ends. CDR1 and CDR2 from the germline V gene are DFQATT and SNEGSKA (reference sequence). The length of the CDR3 is 16 residues. Another study also made use of these data, one on yellow fever vaccine responses in identical twins.

The rearrangement links TRBV20-1 to TRBJ2-3; D is ambiguous. Sequencing input: CD4+ T cells sorted from blood. The TCR was taken from a woman aged 18-29 years in good health. The chain's CDR3 is CSARVAGQRSTDTQYF. As DNA, the CDR3 is TGCAGTGCTAGAGTTGCAGGCCAGCGAAGCACAGATACGCAGTATTTT.